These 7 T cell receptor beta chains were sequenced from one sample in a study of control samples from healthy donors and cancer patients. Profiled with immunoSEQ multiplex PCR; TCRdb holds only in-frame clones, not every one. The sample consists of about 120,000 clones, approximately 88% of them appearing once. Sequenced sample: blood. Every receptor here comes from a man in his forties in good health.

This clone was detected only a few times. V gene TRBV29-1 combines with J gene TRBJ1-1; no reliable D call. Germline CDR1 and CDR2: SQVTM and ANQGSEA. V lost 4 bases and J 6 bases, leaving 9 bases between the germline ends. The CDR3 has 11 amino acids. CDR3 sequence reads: CSVGVVSEAFF. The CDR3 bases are TGCAGCGTTGGAGTGGTCTCTGAAGCTTTCTTT.

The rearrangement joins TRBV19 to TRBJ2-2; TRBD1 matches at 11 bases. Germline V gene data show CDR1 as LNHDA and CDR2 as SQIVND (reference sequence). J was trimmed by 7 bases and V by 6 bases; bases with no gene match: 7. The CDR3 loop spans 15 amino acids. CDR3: CASSRGQGGSGELFF. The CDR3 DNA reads TGTGCCAGTAGCAGGGGACAGGGGGGGAGCGGGGAGCTGTTTTTT.

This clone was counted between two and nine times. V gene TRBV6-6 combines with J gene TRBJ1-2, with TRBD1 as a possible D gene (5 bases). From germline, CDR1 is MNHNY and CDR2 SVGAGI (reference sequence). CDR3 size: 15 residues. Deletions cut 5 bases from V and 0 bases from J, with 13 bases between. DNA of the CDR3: TGTGCCAGCAGTCACGGGACCGTATCTAACTATGGCTACACCTTC. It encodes CASSHGTVSNYGYTF.

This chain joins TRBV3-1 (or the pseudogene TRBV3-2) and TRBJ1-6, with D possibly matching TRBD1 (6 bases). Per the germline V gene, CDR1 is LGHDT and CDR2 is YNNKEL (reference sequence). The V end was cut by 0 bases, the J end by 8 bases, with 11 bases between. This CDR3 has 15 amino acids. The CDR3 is CASSQDWDTYSPLHF. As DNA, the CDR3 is TGTGCCAGCAGCCAAGATTGGGACACCTATTCACCCCTCCACTTT.

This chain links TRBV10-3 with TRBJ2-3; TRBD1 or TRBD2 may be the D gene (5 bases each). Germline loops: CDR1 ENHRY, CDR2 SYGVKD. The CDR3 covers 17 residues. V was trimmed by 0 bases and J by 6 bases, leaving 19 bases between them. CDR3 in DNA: TGTGCCATCAGTGAGTCATTCGGGACGCTCAACGAGGATACGCAGTATTTT. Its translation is CAISESFGTLNEDTQYF.

The CDR3 coding sequence is TGTGCCAGCAGCCGGACAGGGGGAAGGACTGAAGCTTTCTTT. This codes for CASSRTGGRTEAFF. This chain joins TRBV5-6 and TRBJ1-1; TRBD1 aligns across 10 bases. Trimming removed 4 bases from V and 5 bases from J; junction bases left unmatched: 5. This CDR3 comprises 14 residues. Germline V gene data show CDR1 as SGHDT and CDR2 as YYEEEE.

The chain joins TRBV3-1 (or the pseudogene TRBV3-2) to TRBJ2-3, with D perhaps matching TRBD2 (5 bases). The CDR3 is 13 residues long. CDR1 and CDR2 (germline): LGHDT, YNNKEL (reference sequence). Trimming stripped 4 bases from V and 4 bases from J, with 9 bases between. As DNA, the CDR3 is TGTGCCAGCAGCCCCCTACTAGCAGATACGCAGTATTTT. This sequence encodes CASSPLLADTQYF.